The 8 T cell receptor beta chains listed next were all sequenced from one sample in a study of OX40 agonist ivuxolimab in advanced cancers. Profiled with immunoSEQ multiplex PCR; TCRdb holds only in-frame clones, not every one. The top ten clones hold less than 9.5% of a sample with roughly 29,000 clones, 80% to 95% of them seen once. The sample consisted of CD4+ or CD8+ T cells sorted from blood, taken in a trial of the OX40 agonist ivuxolimab. These receptors came from an adult with an advanced solid tumor such as melanoma, head and neck, liver or kidney cancer.

The gene calls are TRBV6-6 and TRBJ2-5; 7 bases fit TRBD2. CDR1 MNHNY and CDR2 SVGAGI come from the germline V gene (reference sequence). The CDR3 sequence is 13 residues long. V shed 8 bases and J 7 bases; nucleotides not matched to a gene: 10. The CDR3 sequence: CASWEGILGTQYF. As DNA, the CDR3 is TGTGCCAGCTGGGAGGGGATCCTCGGGACCCAGTACTTC.

Only one count was recorded for this clone. This chain connects TRBV5-4 to TRBJ1-1; 7 bases match TRBD1. CDR1 and CDR2 from the germline V gene are SGHNT and YYREEE (reference sequence). The CDR3 contains 13 residues. V trimming: 5 bases; J trimming: 4 bases; junction bases outside the gene matches: 5. CDR3 protein: CASSHDRATEAFF. The CDR3 DNA reads TGTGCCAGCAGTCATGACAGGGCCACTGAAGCTTTCTTT.

The rearrangement joins TRBV10-3 to TRBJ2-1; no definite D call. The germline gives CDR1 ENHRY, CDR2 SYGVKD. The length of the CDR3 is 14 residues. Trimming cost V 3 bases and J 0 bases, with 6 bases left between them. CDR3 loop: CAISDRSSYNEQFF. The CDR3 DNA reads TGTGCCATCAGTGACAGATCCTCCTACAATGAGCAGTTCTTC.

The gene calls are TRBV5-1 and TRBJ2-3; D is possibly TRBD2 (5 bases). Germline V gene lookup returns CDR1 SGHRS and CDR2 YFSETQ. The CDR3 is made up of 11 amino acids. V lost 7 bases to trimming and J lost 2 bases, with 5 bases between them. The CDR3 protein is CASRDTDTQYF. For the CDR3, the DNA is TGCGCCAGCCGGGACACAGATACGCAGTATTTT. Complete variable domain (other parts from reference TRBV5-1 and TRBJ2-3): KAGVTQTPRYLIKTRGQQVTLSCSPISGHRSVSWYQQTPGQGLQFLFEYFSETQRNKGNFPGRFSGRQFSNSRSEMNVSTLELGDSALYLCASRDTDTQYFGPGTRLTVL.

The chain carries TRBV5-1 and TRBJ2-4; the D is unclear. Germline lookup yields CDR1 SGHRS and CDR2 YFSETQ. This CDR3 is 17 amino acids long. V was trimmed by 1 base and J by 1 base, leaving 15 bases between them. In DNA form, the CDR3 reads TGCGCCAGCAGCTTGAGTGAGGTAGGCAGGGCCAAAAACATTCAGTACTTC. It translates to CASSLSEVGRAKNIQYF.

The chain employs TRBV29-1 and TRBJ2-7; the D call may be TRBD1 or TRBD2 (6 bases each). With 5 bases removed from V and 5 bases from J, the gap between germline ends came to 10 bases. This CDR3 is built from 11 residues. CDR1 and CDR2 (germline): SQVTM, ANQGSEA. The CDR3 spells CSVKGGDEQYF. The CDR3 nucleotides are TGCAGCGTTAAGGGGGGTGACGAGCAGTACTTC.

In this sample, this clone turned up a few times. The chain combines TRBV4-1 with TRBJ1-1; D is ambiguous. The V end lost 1 base, the J end lost 1 base, and 7 bases lay between the germline ends. Germline CDR1 and CDR2: MGHRA and YSYEKL. This CDR3 has 14 residues. CDR3: CASSQVAQNTEAFF. The CDR3 region has the DNA TGCGCCAGCAGCCAAGTGGCGCAGAACACTGAAGCTTTCTTT.

The chain links TRBV6-5 to TRBJ2-7, with 9 bases identical to TRBD1. The ends lost 6 bases at V and 3 bases at J; junction bases unmatched: 6. This CDR3 is built from 14 residues. Germline-derived CDR1 and CDR2 are MNHEY and SVGAGI. The CDR3 nucleotides read TGTGCCAGCAGCCCGGGGACAGGGCTCTACGAGCAGTACTTC. Protein: CASSPGTGLYEQYF.